These 23 T cell receptor beta chains were sequenced from one sample in a study of breast tumors, draining lymph nodes, adjacent tissues. TCRdb itself ran the multiplex PCR reads through MiXCR, one entry per CDR3 protein. The table records approximately 140,000 distinct CDR3 sequences, 30% to 35% of them present only once. Samples came from axillary lymph nodes draining the breast cancer. Sequencing was done on a sample of axillary lymph node tissue. Receptor source: a female donor with breast cancer. Some clones in this sample may be carry-over from other donors' samples.

The DNA of the CDR3 is TGCGCCAGCAGCCCAGGCGGGACAGGGGTCTACGAGCAGTACTTC. It translates to CASSPGGTGVYEQYF. V is TRBV5-1 and J is TRBJ2-7; 10 bases are shared with TRBD1. This CDR3 has 15 amino acids. The V and J ends lost 4 bases and 3 bases, in that order; junction bases with no gene match: 7. The germline V gene has CDR1 SGHRS and CDR2 YFSETQ.

This chain connects TRBV6-5 to TRBJ2-4; the match to TRBD1 covers 8 bases. The CDR3 is made up of 17 amino acids. V lost 7 bases to trimming and J lost 2 bases; unmatched junction nucleotides: 13. The germline V gene has CDR1 MNHEY and CDR2 SVGAGI. The CDR3 reads CASKRVGTGFTKNIQYF. The DNA of the CDR3 is TGTGCCAGCAAACGAGTTGGGACAGGATTTACCAAAAACATTCAGTACTTC.

This clonotype was seen at least ten times. The chain employs TRBV7-2 and TRBJ1-5; possible D gene TRBD1, 6 bases. V lost 2 bases, J lost 4 bases, and 12 bases lay in between. This CDR3 is built from 15 residues. Germline CDR1 and CDR2: SGHTA and FQGNSA. The CDR3 nucleotides are TGTGCCAGCAGCTTAATGGGTCAGGGGAATCAGCCCCAGCATTTT. It encodes CASSLMGQGNQPQHF.

The table lists this clonotype with many counts. The chain links TRBV25-1 to TRBJ2-1, with 9 bases fitting TRBD2. V gave up 2 bases and J gave up 3 bases; unmatched junction bases: 5. The germline gives CDR1 MGHDK, CDR2 SYGVNS. This CDR3 region has 16 residues. CDR3 in DNA: TGTGCCAGCAGTGAAGAGACTAGCGGATGCTACAATGAGCAGTTCTTC. Its translation is CASSEETSGCYNEQFF. The entire variable domain, with the rest obtained from reference TRBV25-1 and TRBJ2-1, is as follows: EADIYQTPRYLVIGTGKKITLECSQTMGHDKMYWYQQDPGMELHLIHYSYGVNSTEKGDLSSESTVSRIRTEHFPLTLESARPSHTSQYLCASSEETSGCYNEQFFGPGTRLTVL.

In this sample, this clonotype turned up many times. The chain joins TRBV24-1 to TRBJ2-1, with D uncertain. Looked up from germline, CDR1 is KGHDR and CDR2 is SFDVKD. The V end was cut by 5 bases, the J end by 2 bases, with 15 bases between. This CDR3 spans 16 amino acids. The CDR3 spells CATSVGLKPPYNEQFF. The CDR3 bases are TGTGCCACCAGTGTAGGTCTTAAACCCCCCTACAATGAGCAGTTCTTC.

This clonotype was observed many times. The chain joins TRBV12-3 or TRBV12-4 to TRBJ1-5, with a possible D match to TRBD1 (5 bases). Trimming left V 1 base short and J 1 base short, with 8 bases between. CDR3 length: 15 amino acids. CDR3 sequence reads: CASSLGDRSNQPQHF. Written as DNA, the CDR3 is TGTGCCAGCAGTTTAGGGGACCGAAGCAATCAGCCCCAGCATTTT.

Ten or more counts support this clonotype. This chain joins TRBV11-2 and TRBJ2-1; D not resolved. The germline CDR1 and CDR2 sequences are SGHAT and FQNNGV. V was shortened by 0 bases and J by 9 bases, with 6 bases between the two germline ends. CDR3 length: 12 amino acids. As DNA, the CDR3 is TGTGCCAGCAGCTTAGAGGTCGGTGAGCAGTTCTTC. Its protein is CASSLEVGEQFF.

This clonotype was seen more than once but under ten times. A much larger clone sits a single nucleotide away, making a read error possible. The chain carries TRBV5-1 and TRBJ2-4, with D possibly matching TRBD2 (7 bases). CDR1 is SGHRS, CDR2 YFSETQ, per germline. The length of the CDR3 is 12 residues. Here the CDR3 DNA reads TGCGCCAGCAGCTTTGGGGGGGACATTCACTACTTC. Translation: CASSFGGDIHYF.

This clonotype has a count of ten or more. The genes are TRBV6-1 and TRBJ1-6; possibly TRBD1 for D (5 bases). CDR1 is MNHNS and CDR2 is SASEGT in the germline V gene. CDR3 length: 15 residues. Trimming stripped 3 bases from V and 0 bases from J, with 6 bases between. CDR3 coding DNA: TGTGCCAGCAGTGATGGGGGCTCCTATAATTCACCCCTCCACTTT. As protein: CASSDGGSYNSPLHF.

There are a few counts of this clonotype. A read error may be the cause here, since a much bigger clone is one base away. The chain carries TRBV7-9 and TRBJ1-2, with 7 bases identical to TRBD1. Germline V gene lookup returns CDR1 SEHNR and CDR2 FQNEAQ (reference sequence). This CDR3 comprises 15 residues. The CDR3 here is CASSSGDRLNYGYPF. Written as DNA, the CDR3 is TGCGCCAGCAGCTCGGGGGACAGATTAAACTATGGCTACCCCTTC.

This clonotype was seen repeatedly, ten times or more. V and J are TRBV2 and TRBJ1-5; possibly TRBD1 for D (5 bases). V lost 3 bases and J 9 bases, leaving 15 bases between the germline ends. The germline V gene encodes CDR1 SNHLY and CDR2 FYNNEI. This CDR3 is built from 14 residues. The DNA of the CDR3 is TGTGCCAGCAGTGATTTGGTGGGGGGAGGGCCCCAGCATTTT. Its translation: CASSDLVGGGPQHF.

This clonotype showed up many times. The chain's CDR3 is CASSTRQGGGNEQFF. The CDR3 nucleotides are TGCGCCAGCAGCACCCGACAGGGGGGAGGCAATGAGCAGTTCTTC. The gene calls are TRBV5-1 and TRBJ2-1, with 9 bases aligning to TRBD1. Germline CDR1 reads SGHRS; CDR2 reads YFSETQ. The CDR3 consists of 15 residues. V trimming: 4 bases; J trimming: 6 bases; junction bases outside the gene matches: 8.

The chain has TRBV28 and TRBJ2-5; no reliable D call. The ends were cut back, 1 base at V and 5 bases at J, with 8 bases in the middle. CDR3 length: 13 residues. Germline loops: CDR1 MDHEN, CDR2 SYDVKM. CDR3 sequence reads: CASSLLTGETQYF. The CDR3 bases are TGTGCCAGCAGTTTATTGACCGGGGAGACCCAGTACTTC.

This clonotype showed up many times. The rearrangement joins TRBV2 to TRBJ1-2, with D possibly being TRBD1 (5 bases). Trimming took off 7 bases at V and 5 bases at J, with 11 bases between the two ends. This CDR3 contains 12 residues. CDR1 and CDR2 (germline): SNHLY, FYNNEI. CDR3 coding DNA: TGTGCCAGCATGAGGGGAACTTATGGCTACACCTTC. It is translated as CASMRGTYGYTF.

The J gene is TRBJ1-2, the V gene TRBV12-3 or TRBV12-4; 7 bases map to TRBD1. With V trimmed by 5 bases and J by 1 base, 4 bases remained unmatched. CDR3 size: 14 residues. The CDR3 sequence is CASSPGQFNYGYTF. The CDR3 DNA follows: TGTGCCAGCAGTCCGGGACAGTTTAACTATGGCTACACCTTC.

This clonotype was seen a handful of times. A read error may produce the germline difference seen at one junction end. The CDR3 nucleotides read TGTGCCAGCAGCGAATCCGCGCAACCAAACTATGGCTCCACCTTC. Translating it yields CASSESAQPNYGSTF. This rearrangement joins TRBV9 to TRBJ1-2; D not resolved. The CDR3 spans 15 residues. Germline-derived CDR1 and CDR2 are SGDLS and YYNGEE.

The table lists this clonotype with a count of one. The CDR3 DNA follows: TGTGCTAGCATCCGTAAGGGGGACAGGTCGAACTACGAGCAGTACGTC. Encoded protein: CASIRKGDRSNYEQYV. J is TRBJ2-7 and V is TRBV7-9, with 8 bases matching TRBD1. CDR3 length equals 16 residues. Germline V lookup: CDR1 SEHNR, CDR2 FQNEAQ (reference sequence).

This clonotype has a single count. This chain links TRBV7-6 with TRBJ1-1, with a possible D match to TRBD1 (5 bases). This CDR3 is built from 16 residues. Germline V lookup: CDR1 SGHVS, CDR2 FNYEAQ. Deletions cut 4 bases from V and 0 bases from J, with 15 bases between. CDR3 in DNA: TGTGCCAGCAGCTCACGACAGATGCGGCTGAACACTGAAGCTTTCTTT. This codes for CASSSRQMRLNTEAFF. The full variable domain, completed using reference TRBV7-6 and TRBJ1-1, is GAGVSQSPRYKVTKRGQDVALRCDPISGHVSLYWYRQALGQGPEFLTYFNYEAQQDKSGLPNDRFSAERPEGSISTLTIQRTEQRDSAMYRCASSSRQMRLNTEAFFGQGTRLTVV.

This clonotype occurred once. The V gene is TRBV7-9, the J gene TRBJ2-7, with TRBD1 identical over 9 bases. This CDR3 has 15 amino acids. The trim removed 4 bases at V and 7 bases at J, leaving 11 bases unmatched. CDR1 is SEHNR and CDR2 is FQNEAQ in the germline V gene (reference sequence). The CDR3 sequence: CASSSDQGQGLEQYF. The CDR3 coding sequence is TGTGCCAGCAGCTCCGACCAGGGACAGGGTCTTGAGCAGTACTTC.

In its sample, this clonotype was seen many times. The rearrangement links TRBV7-2 to TRBJ2-1; D is possibly TRBD1 (6 bases). The CDR3 covers 14 residues. Germline CDR1 is SGHTA and CDR2 is FQGNSA. V lost 8 bases and J lost 8, with 19 bases in between. The CDR3 DNA is TGTGCCAGCGGATTAACCCTTTACAGGGATGAGCAGTTCTTC. Translation gives CASGLTLYRDEQFF.

The V and J genes are TRBV15 and TRBJ1-2; D remains unclear. CDR1 is LNHNV and CDR2 is YYDKDF in the germline V gene (reference sequence). The ends were cut back, 5 bases at V and 3 bases at J, with 13 bases in the middle. The CDR3 is made up of 14 amino acids. CDR3 loop: CATSADQNDYGYTF. CDR3 nucleotides: TGTGCCACCAGCGCGGATCAGAATGACTATGGCTACACCTTC.

As to this clonotype: The junction and the germline gene differ at one end; a read error may be behind it. V usage is TRBV5-1 and J usage is TRBJ1-6, with D unresolved. Germline CDR1 reads SGHRS; CDR2 reads YFSETQ. This CDR3 is built from 14 residues. Here the CDR3 reads CASGPPVEGSPLHF. In DNA, the CDR3 is TGTGCCAGCGGCCCCCCGGTTGAAGGATCCCCCCTCCACTTT.

Many counts were recorded for this clonotype. The chain carries TRBV2 and TRBJ1-5; unclear D gene. Trimming pared 6 bases from V and 0 bases from J, leaving 9 bases between. CDR1 is SNHLY and CDR2 is FYNNEI in the germline V gene. CDR3 size: 14 residues. The CDR3 coding sequence is TGTGCCAGCAGCAGGCTGAATAGCAATCAGCCCCAGCATTTT. Translating it yields CASSRLNSNQPQHF.